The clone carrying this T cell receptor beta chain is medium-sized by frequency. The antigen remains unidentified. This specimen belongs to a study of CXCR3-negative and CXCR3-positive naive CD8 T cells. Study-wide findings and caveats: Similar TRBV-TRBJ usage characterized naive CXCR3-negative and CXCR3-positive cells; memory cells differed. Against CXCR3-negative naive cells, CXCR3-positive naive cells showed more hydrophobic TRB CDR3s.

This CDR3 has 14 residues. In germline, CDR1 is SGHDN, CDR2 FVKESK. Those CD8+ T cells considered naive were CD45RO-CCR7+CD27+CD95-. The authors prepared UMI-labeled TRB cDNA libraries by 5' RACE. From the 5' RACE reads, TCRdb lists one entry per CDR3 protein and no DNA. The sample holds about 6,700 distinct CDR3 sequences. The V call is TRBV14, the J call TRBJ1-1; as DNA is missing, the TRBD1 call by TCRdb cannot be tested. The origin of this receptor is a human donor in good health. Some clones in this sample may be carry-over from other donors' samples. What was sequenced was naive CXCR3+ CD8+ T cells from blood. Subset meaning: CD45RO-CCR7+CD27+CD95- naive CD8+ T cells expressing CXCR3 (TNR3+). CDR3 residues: CASSLGRGYTEAFF.